The 30 T cell receptor beta chains reported below all come from one sample, sequenced in a study of shared clonotypes between healthy human individuals. Libraries were prepared by immunoSEQ multiplex PCR; TCRdb keeps only in-frame clonotypes and omits some of them. This sample yields about 110,000 clones, of which under 70% are seen a single time; more than 20% belongs to the top ten. Sequencing was carried out using memory CD8+ T cells sorted from blood. The subset here: CD45RO+ cells pooled with CCR7-negative TemRA cells. Receptors were obtained from a woman aged 30 to 39 in good health.

The rearrangement uses TRBV6-1 and TRBJ2-3; TRBD2 might be the D (6 bases). The V end was cut by 3 bases, the J end by 11 bases, with 24 bases between. CDR1 is MNHNS, CDR2 SASEGT, per germline. The CDR3 contains 16 residues. CDR3 DNA sequence: TGTGCCAGCAGTGACGGGCCAGCGGAGGGTGCCATCGTGCAGTATTTT. It yields the protein CASSDGPAEGAIVQYF.

V usage is TRBV7-6 and J usage is TRBJ2-1, with D possibly matching TRBD2 (6 bases). Germline assignment: CDR1 SGHVS and CDR2 FNYEAQ. Deletions cut 4 bases from V and 9 bases from J, with 22 bases between. This CDR3 has 16 residues. CDR3 residues: CASSYRAGSEGSEQFF. The CDR3 DNA reads TGTGCCAGCAGCTATAGGGCAGGTTCGGAGGGGAGTGAGCAGTTCTTC.

This chain links TRBV4-2 with TRBJ2-2; no clear D gene. This CDR3 region has 13 residues. V was shortened by 5 bases and J by 0 bases, with 4 bases between the two germline ends. The germline V gene has CDR1 LGHNA and CDR2 YNFKEQ. The CDR3 nucleotides read TGTGCCAGCAGCTTGACGAACACCGGGGAGCTGTTTTTT. Amino acids: CASSLTNTGELFF.

The chain uses TRBV18 and TRBJ1-4; 9 bases are shared with TRBD1. There are 17 residues in the CDR3. Germline trimming cut 3 bases from V and 7 bases from J; bases unmatched to any gene: 12. Per germline, CDR1 KGHSH and CDR2 LQKENI. The DNA for the CDR3 is TGTGCCAGCTCACCGGGGGGATACAGGGGGCTAGGTGAAAAACTGTTTTTT. As protein: CASSPGGYRGLGEKLFF.

This clone turned up a few times. The rearrangement joins TRBV4-1 to TRBJ2-7; D may be TRBD2 (6 bases). This CDR3 contains 13 residues. V was shortened by 3 bases and J by 4 bases, with 10 bases between the two germline ends. Germline V lookup: CDR1 MGHRA, CDR2 YSYEKL. CDR3 DNA sequence: TGCGCCAGCAGCCAGGGACTCCTTTACGAGCAGTACTTC. Residues: CASSQGLLYEQYF.

This clone was recorded at least ten times. DNA for the CDR3: TGTGCCAGCAGTGATGCGGATGAAAATCAGCCCCAGCATTTT. The encoded protein is CASSDADENQPQHF. The chain employs TRBV6-1 and TRBJ1-5; D ambiguous. The CDR3 covers 14 residues. V was pared by 3 bases and J by 4 bases, with 10 bases between. Germline V gene lookup returns CDR1 MNHNS and CDR2 SASEGT.

Only a few counts were recorded for this clone. V usage is TRBV28 and J usage is TRBJ2-7; TRBD2 might be the D (7 bases). The germline V gene has CDR1 MDHEN and CDR2 SYDVKM. This CDR3 is 15 amino acids long. V was cut by 6 bases and J by 0 bases, with 15 bases left in between. The CDR3 DNA is TGTGCCAGCAGCCCGGGGGGCCCTTCCTCCTACGAGCAGTACTTC. This codes for CASSPGGPSSYEQYF.

The chain links TRBV4-1 to TRBJ2-1; TRBD2 agrees at 9 bases. V shed 5 bases, J shed 8 bases, and the junction held 10 bases outside the gene matches. The CDR3 contains 15 residues. Germline loops: CDR1 MGHRA, CDR2 YSYEKL. CDR3 DNA sequence: TGCGCCAGCAGCAGATTAGCGGGAGAAATGGATGAGCAGTTCTTC. As protein: CASSRLAGEMDEQFF.

The rearrangement links TRBV6-1 to TRBJ1-4; 8 positions agree with TRBD1. After removal of 6 bases from V and 7 bases from J, the junction contained 10 bases not matched to a gene. The CDR3 loop spans 15 amino acids. In germline, CDR1 is MNHNS, CDR2 SASEGT. The CDR3 region is CASRVGTGTVEKLFF. The DNA of the CDR3 is TGTGCCAGCAGGGTGGGGACAGGAACGGTTGAAAAACTGTTTTTT.

The rearrangement joins TRBV7-9 to TRBJ2-7, with D maybe TRBD2 (6 bases). The CDR3 consists of 13 residues. CDR1 SEHNR and CDR2 FQNEAQ come from the germline V gene (reference sequence). V dropped 5 bases and J dropped 3 bases, with 11 bases sitting between them. CDR3 nucleotides: TGTGCCAGCAGCGACTCGACTAGCTACGAGCAGTACTTC. Translating it yields CASSDSTSYEQYF.

This chain joins TRBV28 and TRBJ2-7, with TRBD2 identical over 8 bases. Trimming took 6 bases from V and 6 from J; bases not matched to a gene: 10. Germline V gives CDR1 MDHEN, CDR2 SYDVKM. This CDR3 has 14 residues. CDR3 protein: CASSPLGTSSEQYF. The CDR3 DNA follows: TGTGCCAGCAGCCCCCTCGGGACTAGTAGCGAGCAGTACTTC. Full variable domain (outside the CDR3, taken from reference TRBV28 and TRBJ2-7): DVKVTQSSRYLVKRTGEKVFLECVQDMDHENMFWYRQDPGLGLRLIYFSYDVKMKEKGDIPEGYSVSREKKERFSLILESASTNQTSMYLCASSPLGTSSEQYFGPGTRLTVT.

The rearrangement joins TRBV2 to TRBJ1-1; D may be TRBD1 (5 bases). Germline loops: CDR1 SNHLY, CDR2 FYNNEI. The CDR3 is 12 residues long. The CDR3 sequence: CAELRETAEAFF. CDR3 nucleotides: TGTGCAGAACTCAGGGAGACGGCCGAAGCTTTCTTT.

The chain employs TRBV11-2 and TRBJ2-7; D unclear. Looked up from germline, CDR1 is SGHAT and CDR2 is FQNNGV. The V gene lost 0 bases and the J gene lost 3 bases, with 9 bases spanning the gap. The CDR3 runs 14 residues. CDR3 sequence reads: CASSLDGRFYEQYF. The DNA of the CDR3 is TGTGCCAGCAGCTTAGATGGTAGGTTCTACGAGCAGTACTTC.

In DNA form, the CDR3 reads TGTGCCAGCAGTTCAGGGTCTCCCGAGCAGTACTTC. As protein: CASSSGSPEQYF. V usage is TRBV27 and J usage is TRBJ2-7, with D possibly TRBD1 on 5 matching bases. This CDR3 comprises 12 residues. The germline V and J ends were trimmed by 4 bases and 6 bases, with 10 bases remaining between them. From germline, CDR1 is MNHEY and CDR2 SMNVEV (reference sequence).

This rearrangement joins TRBV9 to TRBJ2-3; 8 nucleotides agree with TRBD2. J was trimmed by 8 bases and V by 3 bases; bases with no gene match: 5. In germline, CDR1 is SGDLS, CDR2 YYNGEE. The CDR3 has 13 residues. In nucleotides, the CDR3 is TGTGCCAGCAGCGGCTACGCGGGGGGTACGCAGTATTTT. Amino acid sequence: CASSGYAGGTQYF.

The chain joins TRBV14 to TRBJ1-1, with D unclear. V lost 4 bases, J lost 3 bases, and 9 bases lay in between. Germline-derived CDR1 and CDR2 are SGHDN and FVKESK. This CDR3 comprises 13 residues. CDR3 sequence reads: CASSLISHTEAFF. DNA for the CDR3: TGTGCCAGCAGCCTGATCTCTCACACTGAAGCTTTCTTT.

The genes are TRBV19 and TRBJ2-2; 9 bases line up with TRBD2. The CDR3 runs 16 residues. Germline CDR1 LNHDA, CDR2 SQIVND (reference sequence). V was clipped by 5 bases and J by 6 bases; unmatched bases: 10. CDR3 region: CASSARLAVGAGELFF. In DNA, the CDR3 is TGTGCCAGTAGTGCCAGACTAGCGGTCGGGGCCGGGGAGCTGTTTTTT.

This clone was observed at least ten times. The rearrangement links TRBV28 to TRBJ2-7; D remains unclear. Trimming left V 0 bases short and J 2 bases short, with 8 bases between. Germline V gives CDR1 MDHEN, CDR2 SYDVKM. This CDR3 spans 14 amino acids. The CDR3 reads CASSLWDRPYEQYF. The CDR3 DNA reads TGTGCCAGCAGTTTATGGGACCGACCCTACGAGCAGTACTTC. The full variable domain, its missing parts supplied by reference TRBV28 and TRBJ2-7, is DVKVTQSSRYLVKRTGEKVFLECVQDMDHENMFWYRQDPGLGLRLIYFSYDVKMKEKGDIPEGYSVSREKKERFSLILESASTNQTSMYLCASSLWDRPYEQYFGPGTRLTVT.

This clone was detected a few times. The V gene is TRBV29-1, the J gene TRBJ2-4, with TRBD2 matching 7 bases. The length of the CDR3 is 13 residues. V lost 3 bases to trimming and J lost 3 bases; unmatched junction nucleotides: 2. CDR1 SQVTM and CDR2 ANQGSEA come from the germline V gene. The CDR3 region has the DNA TGCAGCGTTGATGCGGGGGACAAAAACATTCAGTACTTC. Translation: CSVDAGDKNIQYF.

The rearrangement joins TRBV4-1 to TRBJ2-1, with a possible D match to TRBD2 (6 bases). Germline CDR1 reads MGHRA; CDR2 reads YSYEKL. V shed 1 base and J shed 6 bases, with 16 bases lying between them. The CDR3 totals 16 residues. The CDR3 bases are TGCGCCAGCAGCCAAGTGGAGAGGGGAGGTTTCAATGAGCAGTTCTTC. Its protein product is CASSQVERGGFNEQFF.

The rearrangement links TRBV9 to TRBJ1-2; the D is unclear. Trimming took off 2 bases at V and 3 bases at J, with 11 bases between the two ends. The CDR3 is made up of 14 amino acids. CDR1 and CDR2 from the germline V gene are SGDLS and YYNGEE. The CDR3 is CASSVFAADYGYTF. The CDR3 DNA follows: TGTGCCAGCAGCGTCTTTGCGGCGGACTATGGCTACACCTTC.

CDR3: CASRRQSGEAFF. CDR3 in DNA: TGTGCCAGCAGAAGACAGTCGGGTGAAGCTTTCTTT. This rearrangement joins TRBV5-4 to TRBJ1-1, with a tentative D call TRBD1 (5 bases). Per germline, CDR1 SGHNT and CDR2 YYREEE (reference sequence). V gave up 5 bases and J gave up 7 bases, with 12 bases separating them. CDR3 length: 12 residues.

This chain links TRBV4-2 with TRBJ2-1, with 11 positions matching TRBD2. Germline-derived CDR1 and CDR2 are LGHNA and YNFKEQ. The ends lost 4 bases at V and 2 bases at J; junction bases unmatched: 7. The CDR3 totals 17 residues. In nucleotides, the CDR3 is TGTGCCAGCAGCCCCGCCGGGACTAGCGGTACCTACAATGAGCAGTTCTTC. Protein product: CASSPAGTSGTYNEQFF.

The chain uses TRBV6-4 and TRBJ2-1; tentatively, D is TRBD1 or TRBD2 (5 bases each). This CDR3 region has 17 residues. Germline CDR1 is MRHNA and CDR2 is SNTAGT. Trimming pared 4 bases from V and 0 bases from J, leaving 16 bases between. The DNA of the CDR3 is TGTGCCAGCAGTGCCCATTTCCGGGGCCGCTCCTACAATGAGCAGTTCTTC. Translating gives CASSAHFRGRSYNEQFF.

V and J are TRBV25-1 and TRBJ1-2; D remains ambiguous. V was clipped by 3 bases and J by 7 bases, with 15 bases between them. The CDR3 loop spans 14 amino acids. CDR1 MGHDK and CDR2 SYGVNS come from the germline V gene. In DNA, the CDR3 is TGTGCCAGCAGTGAGGCCCACCCGGTATCTGGCTACACCTTC. Translated: CASSEAHPVSGYTF.

This clone has more than one count but fewer than ten. The chain uses TRBV4-2 and TRBJ1-1; D gene unclear. Germline values: CDR1 LGHNA, CDR2 YNFKEQ. V was clipped by 0 bases and J by 4 bases, with 6 bases between them. The CDR3 consists of 13 residues. The chain's CDR3 is CASSQDQFTEAFF. CDR3 in DNA: TGTGCCAGCAGCCAAGACCAGTTCACTGAAGCTTTCTTT.

The V call is TRBV5-1, the J call TRBJ2-7; 8 bases are shared with TRBD1. The germline gives CDR1 SGHRS, CDR2 YFSETQ. This CDR3 has 13 amino acids. V was pared by 2 bases and J by 6 bases, with 4 bases of the junction left unmatched. For the CDR3, the DNA is TGCGCCAGCAGCTTTCAGGGGGCCGGCGAGCAGTACTTC. Translation: CASSFQGAGEQYF.

This rearrangement joins TRBV15 to TRBJ2-3; the match to TRBD2 covers 8 bases. V gave up 5 bases and J gave up 4 bases; unmatched junction bases: 5. This CDR3 has 14 amino acids. CDR1 is LNHNV and CDR2 is YYDKDF in the germline V gene (reference sequence). The CDR3 is CATSGAGEADTQYF. The CDR3 DNA reads as TGTGCCACCAGCGGAGCGGGAGAGGCAGATACGCAGTATTTT.

The chain links TRBV27 to TRBJ1-3, with no clear D. In germline, CDR1 is MNHEY, CDR2 SMNVEV (reference sequence). Between the trimmed V and J ends, which lost 7 bases and 0 bases, there was a span of 13 bases. This CDR3 comprises 15 residues. The CDR3 protein is CASIGMANSGNTIYF. The CDR3 DNA is TGTGCCAGCATAGGTATGGCTAACTCTGGAAACACCATATATTTT.

The chain is built from TRBV5-5 and TRBJ1-2; D not resolved. Deletions cut 0 bases from V and 4 bases from J, with 10 bases between. Germline V gene sequence: CDR1 SGHKS, CDR2 YYEKEE (reference sequence). The CDR3 covers 14 residues. The CDR3 spells CASSLAEGPYGYTF. The CDR3 region has the DNA TGTGCCAGCAGCTTGGCGGAGGGCCCCTATGGCTACACCTTC.